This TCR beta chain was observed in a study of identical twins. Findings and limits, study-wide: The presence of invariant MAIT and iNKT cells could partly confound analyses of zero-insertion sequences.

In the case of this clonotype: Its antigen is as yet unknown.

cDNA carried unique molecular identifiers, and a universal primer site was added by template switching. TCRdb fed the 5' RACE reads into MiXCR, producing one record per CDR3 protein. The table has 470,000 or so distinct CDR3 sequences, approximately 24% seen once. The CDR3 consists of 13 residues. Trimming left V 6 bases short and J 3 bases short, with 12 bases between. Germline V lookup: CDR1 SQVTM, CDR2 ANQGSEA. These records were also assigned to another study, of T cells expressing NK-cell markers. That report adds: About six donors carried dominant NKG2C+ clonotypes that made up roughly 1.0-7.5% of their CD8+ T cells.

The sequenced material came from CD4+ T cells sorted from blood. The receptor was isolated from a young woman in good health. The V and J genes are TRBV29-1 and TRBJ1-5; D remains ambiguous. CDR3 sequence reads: CSVVTSPNQPQHF. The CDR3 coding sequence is TGCAGCGTAGTAACCTCTCCCAATCAGCCCCAGCATTTT.